Listed here are 24 T cell receptor beta chains from one sample, sequenced in a study of response to subunit inactivated influenza vaccine. TCRdb ran MiXCR on the RT-PCR reads and lists one entry per CDR3 protein. The sample contains around 250,000 distinct CDR3 sequences, more than 10% of which appear only once. This specimen consisted of non-naive T cells sorted from PBMCs, obtained about 14 days before vaccination. These receptors were taken from a man aged 50 to 59 who received an inactivated influenza vaccine.

V gene TRBV7-6 combines with J gene TRBJ2-5; D unresolved. V lost 0 bases, J lost 4 bases, and 6 bases lay in between. From germline, CDR1 is SGHVS and CDR2 FNYEAQ. The CDR3 totals 13 residues. The CDR3 DNA reads as TGTGCCAGCAGCTTAGCGGCATTAGAGACCCAGTACTTC. It is translated as CASSLAALETQYF.

This clonotype has at least ten counts. The gene calls are TRBV5-1 and TRBJ1-2; 7 bases align to TRBD1. Per germline, CDR1 SGHRS and CDR2 YFSETQ. V gave up 4 bases and J gave up 5 bases; unmatched junction bases: 11. This CDR3 contains 15 residues. As DNA, the CDR3 is TGCGCCAGCAGCCCGAGGACAGGAAGTGGGTATGGCTACACCTTC. Translation: CASSPRTGSGYGYTF.

This clonotype was observed a handful of times. The V and J genes are TRBV7-6 and TRBJ1-2; 8 bases are shared with TRBD1. The CDR3 covers 13 residues. V trimming: 5 bases; J trimming: 7 bases; junction bases outside the gene matches: 6. Germline loops: CDR1 SGHVS, CDR2 FNYEAQ. CDR3 amino acids: CASSTSDRAGYTF. CDR3 nucleotides: TGTGCCAGCAGCACCTCGGACAGGGCTGGCTACACCTTC. The full variable domain, completed using reference TRBV7-6 and TRBJ1-2, is GAGVSQSPRYKVTKRGQDVALRCDPISGHVSLYWYRQALGQGPEFLTYFNYEAQQDKSGLPNDRFSAERPEGSISTLTIQRTEQRDSAMYRCASSTSDRAGYTFGSGTRLTVV.

This chain links TRBV7-8 with TRBJ2-7, with 8 bases identical to TRBD1. The ends lost 8 bases at V and 3 bases at J; junction bases unmatched: 9. The CDR3 runs 14 residues. CDR1 and CDR2 from the germline V gene are SGHVS and FQNEAQ. The CDR3 sequence: CASCMDRVDYEQYF. Here the CDR3 DNA reads TGTGCCAGCTGCATGGACAGGGTAGACTACGAGCAGTACTTC.

This clonotype has just a few counts. The rearrangement uses TRBV7-2 and TRBJ1-6; perhaps TRBD1 as D (5 bases). Germline V gene lookup returns CDR1 SGHTA and CDR2 FQGNSA. The CDR3 consists of 16 residues. V dropped 5 bases and J dropped 9 bases, with 20 bases sitting between them. CDR3 nucleotide sequence: TGTGCCAGCAGCCGACGTCTGGGGCAGGGTTTTTCACCCCTCCACTTT. Translated, it gives CASSRRLGQGFSPLHF. Drawing the rest from reference TRBV7-2 and TRBJ1-6, the complete variable domain is GAGVSQSPSNKVTEKGKDVELRCDPISGHTALYWYRQSLGQGLEFLIYFQGNSAPDKSGLPSDRFSAERTGGSVSTLTIQRTQQEDSAVYLCASSRRLGQGFSPLHFGNGTRLTVT.

This clonotype was observed at least ten times. The chain couples TRBV7-6 to TRBJ2-5; 7 bases align to TRBD2. CDR1 and CDR2 from the germline V gene are SGHVS and FNYEAQ. This CDR3 has 15 residues. The ends lost 6 bases at V and 5 bases at J; junction bases unmatched: 12. The CDR3 spells CASSPLAGSSETQYF. In DNA form, the CDR3 reads TGTGCCAGCAGTCCATTAGCGGGCTCCAGTGAGACCCAGTACTTC.

This clonotype was seen many times. The genes are TRBV7-6 and TRBJ2-1; 10 positions agree with TRBD2. The germline V gene has CDR1 SGHVS and CDR2 FNYEAQ. The CDR3 is made up of 21 amino acids. V gave up 0 bases and J gave up 2 bases; unmatched junction bases: 16. The CDR3 reads CASSLARWTSGERETYNEQFF. The DNA for the CDR3 is TGTGCCAGCAGCTTAGCCCGTTGGACTAGCGGAGAGAGGGAAACCTACAATGAGCAGTTCTTC.

This clonotype occurred a few times. The chain uses TRBV6-1 and TRBJ2-1; D is perhaps TRBD1 (6 bases). Germline V gene lookup returns CDR1 MNHNS and CDR2 SASEGT. The CDR3 covers 14 residues. CDR3 in DNA: TGTGGCACCAACCGGCAGGGGTACTACAATGAGCAGTTCTTC. It specifies CGTNRQGYYNEQFF.

There are a few counts of this clonotype. This chain uses TRBV15 with TRBJ2-1; no clear D. Trimming cost V 4 bases and J 7 bases, with 14 bases left between them. This CDR3 has 14 amino acids. Germline V gives CDR1 LNHNV, CDR2 YYDKDF (reference sequence). For the CDR3, the DNA is TGTGCCACCAGCATAGACGGGTCATGGAATGAGCAGTTCTTC. This encodes CATSIDGSWNEQFF.

This clonotype was observed a handful of times. The J gene is TRBJ2-7, the V gene TRBV30; 7 positions agree with TRBD1. V was clipped by 4 bases and J by 4 bases; unmatched bases: 10. This CDR3 is 14 amino acids long. Germline assignment: CDR1 GTSNPN and CDR2 SVGIG (reference sequence). The chain's CDR3 is CAWNYRGKRYEQYF. The CDR3 bases are TGTGCCTGGAATTACAGGGGAAAGCGATACGAGCAGTACTTC.

A few counts support this clonotype. The chain uses TRBV7-9 and TRBJ2-2; 8 nucleotides agree with TRBD1. Losses at the gene ends were 1 base for V and 3 bases for J; bases not matched to a gene: 7. The CDR3 sequence is 17 residues long. CDR1 is SEHNR, CDR2 FQNEAQ, per germline (reference sequence). In nucleotides, the CDR3 is TGTGCCAGCAGCTTAGGGGCCGGACAGGGAGACACCGGGGAGCTGTTTTTT. The encoded protein is CASSLGAGQGDTGELFF. Looking up the rest from reference TRBV7-9 and TRBJ2-2 gives the full variable domain: DTGVSQNPRHKITKRGQNVTFRCDPISEHNRLYWYRQTLGQGPEFLTYFQNEAQLEKSRLLSDRFSAERPKGSFSTLEIQRTEQGDSAMYLCASSLGAGQGDTGELFFGEGSRLTVL.

This clonotype showed up just a few times. The J gene is TRBJ1-2, the V gene TRBV6-1; D perhaps matches TRBD1 (5 bases). Germline V lookup: CDR1 MNHNS, CDR2 SASEGT. This CDR3 comprises 13 residues. V lost 9 bases, J lost 5 bases, and 16 bases lay in between. CDR3 residues: CASSKRGPYGYTF. CDR3 bases: TGTGCCAGTAGTAAAAGGGGCCCATATGGCTACACCTTC.

CDR3 region: CASSPVADTQYF. The DNA of the CDR3 is TGTGCCAGCTCACCGGTAGCAGATACGCAGTATTTT. The gene calls are TRBV18 and TRBJ2-3, with unresolved D. The CDR3 is 12 amino acids. V was clipped by 3 bases and J by 4 bases, with 5 bases between them. Germline V gene lookup returns CDR1 KGHSH and CDR2 LQKENI.

This clonotype was counted at least ten times. The rearrangement links TRBV4-3 to TRBJ2-3; 13 bases are a match to TRBD2. The V segment lost 0 bases and the J segment 5 bases; nucleotides outside the gene matches: 8. The length of the CDR3 is 18 residues. Germline V gene lookup returns CDR1 LGHNA and CDR2 YSLEER. In DNA form, the CDR3 reads TGCGCCAGCAGCCAAGATGAAGGACTAGCGGGAGCCGGAGATACGCAGTATTTT. Protein: CASSQDEGLAGAGDTQYF.

This clonotype was picked up many times. The chain combines TRBV2 with TRBJ2-5; D is unresolved. Germline CDR1 reads SNHLY; CDR2 reads FYNNEI. This CDR3 is built from 13 residues. The V end lost 3 bases, the J end lost 1 base, and 6 bases lay between the germline ends. The CDR3 reads CASSEFSQETQYF. CDR3 nucleotides: TGTGCCAGCAGTGAGTTTTCCCAAGAGACCCAGTACTTC.

The chain uses TRBV24-1 and TRBJ2-1; 16 positions match TRBD2. The germline gives CDR1 KGHDR, CDR2 SFDVKD. The CDR3 is 18 residues long. Losses at the gene ends were 5 bases for V and 2 bases for J; bases not matched to a gene: 5. The CDR3 DNA is TGTGCCACCAGTGGTCCCGGGACTAGCGGGGGGGCCTACAATGAGCAGTTCTTC. Residues: CATSGPGTSGGAYNEQFF.

This clonotype turned up a few times. J is TRBJ2-5 and V is TRBV20-1, with no clear D. This CDR3 comprises 11 residues. V gave up 5 bases and J gave up 2 bases, with 6 bases separating them. Germline V gives CDR1 DFQATT, CDR2 SNEGSKA (reference sequence). The DNA for the CDR3 is TGCAGTGCTGGCCCACAAGAGACCCAGTACTTC. The encoded protein is CSAGPQETQYF.

This clonotype was detected a few times. The V and J genes are TRBV30 and TRBJ2-6; the match to TRBD1 covers 7 bases. Germline V gene lookup returns CDR1 GTSNPN and CDR2 SVGIG (reference sequence). The CDR3 totals 17 residues. V shed 0 bases and J 1 base; nucleotides not matched to a gene: 6. Here the CDR3 DNA reads TGTGCCTGGAGTGTGAGACAGGGTAGATCTGGGGCCAACGTCCTGACTTTC. This translates into CAWSVRQGRSGANVLTF.

The rearrangement uses TRBV2 and TRBJ1-4, with a weak D call TRBD1 (5 bases). The germline V gene encodes CDR1 SNHLY and CDR2 FYNNEI. The CDR3 has 15 amino acids. Trimming stripped 2 bases from V and 7 bases from J, with 14 bases between. Here the CDR3 reads CASSERNQGSEKLFF. In nucleotides, the CDR3 is TGTGCCAGCAGTGAACGGAACCAGGGTAGTGAAAAACTGTTTTTT.

This clonotype has a handful of counts. The rearrangement links TRBV5-1 to TRBJ2-4, with D possibly being TRBD1 (6 bases). Deletions cut 2 bases from V and 4 bases from J, with 10 bases between. The CDR3 is 14 residues long. In germline, CDR1 is SGHRS, CDR2 YFSETQ. The DNA for the CDR3 is TGCGCCAGCAGCTTAACGGACAGTAAAAACATTCAGTACTTC. It codes for CASSLTDSKNIQYF.

This clonotype was counted between two and nine times. The chain links TRBV6-1 to TRBJ1-2; D uncertain. Germline CDR1 and CDR2: MNHNS and SASEGT. Trimming cost V 5 bases and J 3 bases, with 13 bases left between them. CDR3 length equals 14 residues. Written as DNA, the CDR3 is TGTGCCAGCAGTCCCCACGGGGTCGACTATGGCTACACCTTC. This sequence encodes CASSPHGVDYGYTF.

The rearrangement joins TRBV6-1 to TRBJ1-4, with a possible D match to TRBD1 (6 bases). This CDR3 contains 14 residues. Trimming pared 6 bases from V and 10 bases from J, leaving 18 bases between. From germline, CDR1 is MNHNS and CDR2 SASEGT. The CDR3 loop reads CASSSRGSGGKLFF. The CDR3 nucleotides read TGTGCCAGCAGCTCCAGGGGATCAGGCGGAAAACTGTTTTTT.

The J gene is TRBJ2-5, the V gene TRBV5-6; D call uncertain. V was cut by 4 bases and J by 5 bases, with 18 bases left in between. CDR1 and CDR2 from the germline V gene are SGHDT and YYEEEE. CDR3 length equals 15 residues. The DNA for the CDR3 is TGTGCCAGCAGCCCGTCTCACAGTCCCTATGAGACCCAGTACTTC. Translated: CASSPSHSPYETQYF. Filled out from reference TRBV5-6 and TRBJ2-5, the complete variable domain reads DAGVTQSPTHLIKTRGQQVTLRCSPKSGHDTVSWYQQALGQGPQFIFQYYEEEERQRGNFPDRFSGHQFPNYSSELNVNALLLGDSALYLCASSPSHSPYETQYFGPGTRLLVL.

This clonotype was observed at least ten times. V gene TRBV11-2 combines with J gene TRBJ1-1; possible D gene TRBD1, 5 bases. Trimming took 1 base from V and 0 from J, leaving 9 bases between them. Germline CDR1 and CDR2: SGHAT and FQNNGV. This CDR3 contains 15 residues. The CDR3 region is CASSLAGQLNTEAFF. Here the CDR3 DNA reads TGTGCCAGCAGCTTAGCGGGGCAGCTGAACACTGAAGCTTTCTTT.